The 15 T cell receptor beta chains given below trace back to one sample, sequenced in a study of T cells in narcolepsy. Sequencing used immunoSEQ multiplex PCR; TCRdb keeps in-frame clones, though not all of them. The sample holds fewer than 40,000 clones, about 84% seen once. Sequencing was done on a sample of CD45RA- memory CD4+ T cells from PBMCs. All receptors come from a human donor with narcolepsy.

CDR3 sequence reads: CASSYEGARQETQYF. The CDR3 DNA reads as TGTGCCAGCAGTTACGAGGGGGCAAGGCAAGAGACCCAGTACTTC. V is TRBV6-6 and J is TRBJ2-5; 7 nucleotides match TRBD1. V lost 2 bases to trimming and J lost 2 bases; unmatched junction nucleotides: 5. Germline V gene lookup returns CDR1 MNHNY and CDR2 SVGAGI (reference sequence). CDR3 length: 15 residues.

The chain couples TRBV25-1 to TRBJ1-2; TRBD1 aligns across 8 bases. The CDR3 has 15 residues. J was trimmed by 4 bases and V by 5 bases; bases with no gene match: 9. Germline lookup yields CDR1 MGHDK and CDR2 SYGVNS. CDR3 loop: CASSNSAGTGYGYTF. The CDR3 DNA sequence: TGTGCCAGCAGTAATTCGGCCGGGACAGGCTATGGCTACACCTTC.

The J gene is TRBJ2-2, the V gene TRBV5-1; the D is unclear. The germline CDR1 and CDR2 sequences are SGHRS and YFSETQ. This CDR3 region has 14 residues. With 0 bases removed from V and 4 bases from J, the gap between germline ends came to 7 bases. The chain's CDR3 is CASSLGGGTGELFF. The CDR3 nucleotides are TGCGCCAGCAGCTTGGGTGGCGGCACCGGGGAGCTGTTTTTT.

CDR3 sequence reads: CAISVGTAASYEQYV. Here the CDR3 DNA reads TGTGCCATCAGTGTGGGGACAGCAGCTTCCTACGAGCAGTACGTC. The chain has TRBV10-3 and TRBJ2-7, with TRBD1 matching over 7 bases. The CDR3 totals 15 residues. From germline, CDR1 is ENHRY and CDR2 SYGVKD. V dropped 4 bases and J dropped 1; count of bases not matched to a gene: 7.

This clone has just one count. This sequence joins TRBV7-6 and TRBJ2-7; TRBD1 matches at 8 bases. V lost 5 bases, J lost 6 bases, and 6 bases stayed unmatched. CDR3 size: 13 residues. CDR1 and CDR2 from the germline V gene are SGHVS and FNYEAQ. The CDR3 DNA sequence: TGTGCCAGCAGCCTGGGACAGGTCGGCGAGCAGTACTTC. The encoded protein is CASSLGQVGEQYF.

The count of this clone is one. V gene TRBV19 combines with J gene TRBJ2-5; D possibly uses TRBD1 or TRBD2 (5 bases each). The germline gives CDR1 LNHDA, CDR2 SQIVND (reference sequence). This CDR3 contains 15 residues. The ends were cut back, 3 bases at V and 0 bases at J, with 11 bases in the middle. Written as DNA, the CDR3 is TGTGCCAGTAGTATGGGGGTTGAGTACCAAGAGACCCAGTACTTC. Translation: CASSMGVEYQETQYF.

The J gene is TRBJ2-5, the V gene TRBV6-1; D unresolved. This CDR3 contains 11 residues. Trimming cost V 5 bases and J 5 bases, with 6 bases left between them. Germline assignment: CDR1 MNHNS and CDR2 SASEGT. The CDR3 loop is CASSYVETQYF. CDR3 nucleotides: TGTGCCAGCAGTTACGTGGAGACCCAGTACTTC.

This chain joins TRBV6-5 and TRBJ1-3; 9 bases are shared with TRBD1. Germline CDR1 is MNHEY and CDR2 is SVGAGI. This CDR3 is 14 amino acids long. The V gene end was trimmed by 6 bases and the J gene end by 5 bases; junction bases not matched to a gene: 5. The CDR3 DNA follows: TGTGCCAGCAGGCCGGGACAGGGACGAAACACCATATATTTT. Its protein product is CASRPGQGRNTIYF.

The chain uses TRBV5-8 and TRBJ2-5; D call uncertain. The ends were cut back, 0 bases at V and 2 bases at J, with 11 bases in the middle. Germline assignment: CDR1 SGHTS and CDR2 YDEGEE. The CDR3 is 15 amino acids. CDR3 bases: TGTGCCAGCAGCTTGGCCTGGGGAACTCAAGAGACCCAGTACTTC. Translation gives CASSLAWGTQETQYF.

The CDR3 loop reads CASSLGQGLGNTIYF. CDR3 in DNA: TGTGCCAGCAGCTTGGGACAGGGACTTGGAAACACCATATATTTT. The chain carries TRBV7-9 and TRBJ1-3; 9 bases agree with TRBD1. Germline CDR1 is SEHNR and CDR2 is FQNEAQ (reference sequence). The V segment lost 3 bases and the J segment 3 bases; nucleotides outside the gene matches: 3. The CDR3 spans 15 residues.

This chain links TRBV7-8 with TRBJ2-6; D call uncertain. The CDR3 has 14 residues. Germline V gives CDR1 SGHVS, CDR2 FQNEAQ. Trimming shortened V by 3 bases and J by 3 bases, and 6 bases separated the two germline ends. The CDR3 loop is CASSFSIGANVLTF. CDR3 nucleotides: TGTGCCAGCAGCTTCTCTATTGGGGCCAACGTCCTGACTTTC.

CDR3 residues: CSVVSDTEAFF. CDR3 nucleotides: TGCAGCGTTGTTTCTGACACTGAAGCTTTCTTT. The J gene is TRBJ1-1, the V gene TRBV29-1; D is unresolved. V lost 4 bases to trimming and J lost 3 bases, with 6 bases between them. This CDR3 has 11 residues. Germline V gene data show CDR1 as SQVTM and CDR2 as ANQGSEA.

This clone came up once. The chain is built from TRBV2 and TRBJ1-5; D gene ambiguous. V lost 4 bases, J lost 2 bases, and 6 bases lay in between. Germline CDR1 reads SNHLY; CDR2 reads FYNNEI. The CDR3 spans 13 residues. CDR3 sequence reads: CASSGFGNQPQHF. DNA of the CDR3: TGTGCCAGCAGTGGGTTTGGCAATCAGCCCCAGCATTTT.

This clone has only one observation. The CDR3 spells CSVSQGRGDTEAFF. Here the CDR3 DNA reads TGCAGCGTCTCCCAGGGGCGAGGGGATACTGAAGCTTTCTTT. The chain carries TRBV29-1 and TRBJ1-1; possible D gene TRBD1, 6 bases. V shed 6 bases and J shed 5 bases, with 19 bases lying between them. CDR1 is SQVTM and CDR2 is ANQGSEA in the germline V gene. The CDR3 has 14 amino acids.

The chain carries TRBV7-2 and TRBJ2-5, with 15 bases identical to TRBD2. The CDR3 loop spans 16 amino acids. Germline CDR1 reads SGHTA; CDR2 reads FQGNSA. With V trimmed by 1 base and J by 7 bases, 4 bases remained unmatched. Here the CDR3 reads CASSLGTSGGAGTQYF. Written as DNA, the CDR3 is TGTGCCAGCAGCTTAGGGACTAGCGGGGGGGCCGGGACCCAGTACTTC.